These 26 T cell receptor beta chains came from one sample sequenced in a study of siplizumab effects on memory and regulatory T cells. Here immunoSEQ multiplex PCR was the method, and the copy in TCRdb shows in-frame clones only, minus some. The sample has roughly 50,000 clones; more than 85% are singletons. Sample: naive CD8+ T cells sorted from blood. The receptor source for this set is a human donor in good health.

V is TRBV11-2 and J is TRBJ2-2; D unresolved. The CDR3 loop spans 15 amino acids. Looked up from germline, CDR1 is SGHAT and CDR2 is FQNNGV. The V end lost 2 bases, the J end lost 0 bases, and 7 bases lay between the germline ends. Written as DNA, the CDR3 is TGTGCCAGCAGCTTAAGGCTATCGAACACCGGGGAGCTGTTTTTT. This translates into CASSLRLSNTGELFF.

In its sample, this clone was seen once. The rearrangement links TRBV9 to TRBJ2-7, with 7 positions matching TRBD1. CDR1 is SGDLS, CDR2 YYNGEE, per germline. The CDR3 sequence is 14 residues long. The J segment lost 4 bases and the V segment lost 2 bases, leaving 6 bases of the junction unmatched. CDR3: CASSVGTDLYEQYF. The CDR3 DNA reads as TGTGCCAGCAGCGTGGGGACAGATCTGTACGAGCAGTACTTC.

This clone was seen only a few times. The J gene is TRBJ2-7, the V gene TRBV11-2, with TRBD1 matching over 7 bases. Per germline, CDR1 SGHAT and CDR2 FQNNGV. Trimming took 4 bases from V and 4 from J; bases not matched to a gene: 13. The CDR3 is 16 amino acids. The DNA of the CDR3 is TGTGCCAGCAGCTCGGACGAGGGGGCGCTCCAGTACGAGCAGTACTTC. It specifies CASSSDEGALQYEQYF. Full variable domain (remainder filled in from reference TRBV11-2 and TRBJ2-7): EAGVAQSPRYKIIEKRQSVAFWCNPISGHATLYWYQQILGQGPKLLIQFQNNGVVDDSQLPKDRFSAERLKGVDSTLKIQPAKLEDSAVYLCASSSDEGALQYEQYFGPGTRLTVT.

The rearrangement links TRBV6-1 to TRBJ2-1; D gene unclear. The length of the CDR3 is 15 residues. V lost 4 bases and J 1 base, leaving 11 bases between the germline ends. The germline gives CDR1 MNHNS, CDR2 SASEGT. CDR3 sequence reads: CASSGYLESYNEQFF. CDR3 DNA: TGTGCCAGCAGTGGCTACTTGGAGTCCTACAATGAGCAGTTCTTC.

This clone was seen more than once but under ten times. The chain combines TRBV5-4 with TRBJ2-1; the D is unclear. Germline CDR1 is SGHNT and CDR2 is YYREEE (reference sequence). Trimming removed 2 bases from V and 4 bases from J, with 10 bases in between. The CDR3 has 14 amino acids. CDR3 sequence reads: CASSLGGDYNEQFF. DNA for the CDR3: TGTGCCAGCAGCTTAGGTGGCGATTACAATGAGCAGTTCTTC.

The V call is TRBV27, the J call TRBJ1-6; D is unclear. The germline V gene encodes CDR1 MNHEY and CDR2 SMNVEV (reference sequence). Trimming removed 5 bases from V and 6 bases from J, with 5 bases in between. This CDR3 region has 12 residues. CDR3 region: CASSLTNSPLHF. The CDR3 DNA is TGTGCCAGCAGTCTGACTAATTCACCCCTCCACTTT.

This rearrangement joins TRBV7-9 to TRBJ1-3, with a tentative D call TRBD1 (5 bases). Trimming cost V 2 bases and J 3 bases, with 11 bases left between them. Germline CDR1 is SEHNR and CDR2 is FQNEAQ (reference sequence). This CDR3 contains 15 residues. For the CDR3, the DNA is TGTGCCAGCAGCTTAAGCAGGGCAGGTGGAAACACCATATATTTT. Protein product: CASSLSRAGGNTIYF. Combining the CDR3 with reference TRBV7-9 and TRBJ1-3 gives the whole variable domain DTGVSQNPRHKITKRGQNVTFRCDPISEHNRLYWYRQTLGQGPEFLTYFQNEAQLEKSRLLSDRFSAERPKGSFSTLEIQRTEQGDSAMYLCASSLSRAGGNTIYFGEGSWLTVV.

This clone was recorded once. The CDR3 DNA reads TGCGCCAGCAGTCGATGGGGCAGAATACTCCCTAACACTGAAGCTTTCTTT. This gives the protein CASSRWGRILPNTEAFF. This chain uses TRBV23-1 with TRBJ1-1, with TRBD1 as a possible D gene (5 bases). TRBV23-1 is filed as an ORF, its function uncertain. Trimming stripped 4 bases from V and 2 bases from J, with 20 bases between. The CDR3 is 17 amino acids.

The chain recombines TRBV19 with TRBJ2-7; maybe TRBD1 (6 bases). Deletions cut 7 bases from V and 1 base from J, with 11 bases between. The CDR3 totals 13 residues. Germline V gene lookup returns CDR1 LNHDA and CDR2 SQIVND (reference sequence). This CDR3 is CASTQGGSYEQYF. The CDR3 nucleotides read TGTGCCAGTACGCAAGGGGGTTCCTACGAGCAGTACTTC. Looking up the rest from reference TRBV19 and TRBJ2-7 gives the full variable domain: DGGITQSPKYLFRKEGQNVTLSCEQNLNHDAMYWYRQDPGQGLRLIYYSQIVNDFQKGDIAEGYSVSREKKESFPLTVTSAQKNPTAFYLCASTQGGSYEQYFGPGTRLTVT.

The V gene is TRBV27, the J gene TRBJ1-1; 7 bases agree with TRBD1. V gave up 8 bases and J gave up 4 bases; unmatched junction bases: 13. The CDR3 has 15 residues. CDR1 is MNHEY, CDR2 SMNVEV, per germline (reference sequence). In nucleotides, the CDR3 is TGTGCCAGCGGAGAAATACAGGGGTTAGGCACTGAAGCTTTCTTT. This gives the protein CASGEIQGLGTEAFF.

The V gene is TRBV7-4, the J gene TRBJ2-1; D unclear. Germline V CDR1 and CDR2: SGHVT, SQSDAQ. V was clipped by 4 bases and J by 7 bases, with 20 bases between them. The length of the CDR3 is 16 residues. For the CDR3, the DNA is TGTGCCAGCAGCTGGCAAAATCAAGATCCGCATAATGAGCAGTTCTTC. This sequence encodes CASSWQNQDPHNEQFF.

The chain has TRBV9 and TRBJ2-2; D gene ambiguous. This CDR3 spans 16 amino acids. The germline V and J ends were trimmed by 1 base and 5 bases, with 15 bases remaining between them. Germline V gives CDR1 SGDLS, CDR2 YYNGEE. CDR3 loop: CASSVSWQTVTGELFF. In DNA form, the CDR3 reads TGTGCCAGCAGCGTATCGTGGCAGACGGTAACCGGGGAGCTGTTTTTT.

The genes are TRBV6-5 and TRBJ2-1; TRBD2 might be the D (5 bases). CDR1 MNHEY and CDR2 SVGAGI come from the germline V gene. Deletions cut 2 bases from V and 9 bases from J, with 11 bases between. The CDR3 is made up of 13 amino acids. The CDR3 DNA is TGTGCCAGCAGTTACGGGCTAGCTATTGAGCAGTTCTTC. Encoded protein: CASSYGLAIEQFF.

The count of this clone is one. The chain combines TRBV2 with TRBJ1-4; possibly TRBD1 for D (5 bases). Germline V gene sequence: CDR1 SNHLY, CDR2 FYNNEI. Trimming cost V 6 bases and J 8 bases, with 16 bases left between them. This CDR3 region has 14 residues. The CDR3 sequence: CASRPYMTEEKLFF. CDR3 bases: TGTGCCAGCAGACCCTATATGACAGAAGAAAAACTGTTTTTT.

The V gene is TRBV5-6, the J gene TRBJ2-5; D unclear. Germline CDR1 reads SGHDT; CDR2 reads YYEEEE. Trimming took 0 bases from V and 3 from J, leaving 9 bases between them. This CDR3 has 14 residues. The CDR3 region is CASSLAGQKETQYF. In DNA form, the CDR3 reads TGTGCCAGCAGCTTGGCCGGGCAGAAAGAGACCCAGTACTTC.

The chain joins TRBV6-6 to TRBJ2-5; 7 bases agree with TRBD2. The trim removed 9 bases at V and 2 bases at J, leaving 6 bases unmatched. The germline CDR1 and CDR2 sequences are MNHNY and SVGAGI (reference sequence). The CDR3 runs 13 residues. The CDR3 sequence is CASDWGLQETQYF. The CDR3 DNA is TGTGCCAGTGATTGGGGACTACAAGAGACCCAGTACTTC.

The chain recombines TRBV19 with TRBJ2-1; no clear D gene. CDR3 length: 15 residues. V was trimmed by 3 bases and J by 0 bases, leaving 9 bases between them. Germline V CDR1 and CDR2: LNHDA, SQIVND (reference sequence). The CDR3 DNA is TGTGCCAGTAGTATTCGGTCGAGCTCCTACAATGAGCAGTTCTTC. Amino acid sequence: CASSIRSSSYNEQFF.

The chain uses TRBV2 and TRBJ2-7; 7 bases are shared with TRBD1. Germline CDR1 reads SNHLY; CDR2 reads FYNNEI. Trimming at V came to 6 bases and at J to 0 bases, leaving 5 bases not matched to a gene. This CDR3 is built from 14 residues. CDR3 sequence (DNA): TGTGCCAGCAGGGGGACAGACCGCTCCTACGAGCAGTACTTC. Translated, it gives CASRGTDRSYEQYF.

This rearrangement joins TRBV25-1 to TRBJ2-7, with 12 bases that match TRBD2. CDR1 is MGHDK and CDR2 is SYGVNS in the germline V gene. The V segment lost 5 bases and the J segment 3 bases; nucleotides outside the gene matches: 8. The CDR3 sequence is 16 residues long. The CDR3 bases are TGTGCCAGCAGTCCACTAGCGGGAGGCGGTAACTACGAGCAGTACTTC. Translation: CASSPLAGGGNYEQYF.

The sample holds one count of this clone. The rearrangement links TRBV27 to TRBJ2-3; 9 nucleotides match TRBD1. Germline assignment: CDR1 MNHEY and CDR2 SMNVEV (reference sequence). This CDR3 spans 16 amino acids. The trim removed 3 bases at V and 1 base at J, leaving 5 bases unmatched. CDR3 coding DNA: TGTGCCAGCAGTTTCTGGTGGACAGGGGGCACAGATACGCAGTATTTT. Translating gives CASSFWWTGGTDTQYF.

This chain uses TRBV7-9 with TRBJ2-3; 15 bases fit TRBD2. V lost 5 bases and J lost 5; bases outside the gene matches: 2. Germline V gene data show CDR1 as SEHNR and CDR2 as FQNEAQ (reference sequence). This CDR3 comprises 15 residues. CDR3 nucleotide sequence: TGTGCCAGCAGCGGGGGACTAGCGGGAGGAGATACGCAGTATTTT. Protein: CASSGGLAGGDTQYF.

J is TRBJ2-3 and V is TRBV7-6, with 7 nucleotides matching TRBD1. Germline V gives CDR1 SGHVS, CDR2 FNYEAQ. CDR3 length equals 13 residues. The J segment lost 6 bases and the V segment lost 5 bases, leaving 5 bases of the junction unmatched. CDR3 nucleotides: TGTGCCAGCAGCCCCACAGGGGAGGATACGCAGTATTTT. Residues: CASSPTGEDTQYF.

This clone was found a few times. The CDR3 DNA follows: TGTGCCAGCTGTGTGGTGGGAGGAGAGCAGTTCTTC. Its protein product is CASCVVGGEQFF. The rearrangement uses TRBV7-9 and TRBJ2-1; tentative D call: TRBD2 (6 bases). The CDR3 runs 12 residues. The ends were cut back, 8 bases at V and 10 bases at J, with 15 bases in the middle. Germline loops: CDR1 SEHNR, CDR2 FQNEAQ (reference sequence).

The CDR3: CASSYDRDPYNEQFF. The CDR3 DNA is TGTGCCAGCAGTTACGACAGGGACCCCTACAATGAGCAGTTCTTC. The chain combines TRBV6-4 with TRBJ2-1; 7 bases are shared with TRBD1. Germline assignment: CDR1 MRHNA and CDR2 SNTAGT. Trimming took 5 bases from V and 2 from J; bases not matched to a gene: 6. The CDR3 totals 15 residues.

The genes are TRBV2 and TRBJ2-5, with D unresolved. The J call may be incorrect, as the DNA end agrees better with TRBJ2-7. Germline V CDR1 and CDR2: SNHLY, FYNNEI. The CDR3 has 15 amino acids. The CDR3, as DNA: TGTGCCAGACGAAAGGCGCGGAGTACCCCTTACGAGCAGTACTTC. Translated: CARRKARSTPYEQYF.

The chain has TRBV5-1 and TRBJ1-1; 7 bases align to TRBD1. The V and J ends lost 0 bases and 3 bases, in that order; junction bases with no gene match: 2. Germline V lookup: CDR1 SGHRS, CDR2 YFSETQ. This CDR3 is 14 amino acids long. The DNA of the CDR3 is TGCGCCAGCAGCTTGGCCAGGGGGGACACTGAAGCTTTCTTT. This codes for CASSLARGDTEAFF.